A selection of T cell receptor beta chains follows, all from one sample in a study of blood T cell repertoires in COVID-19. The protocol was immunoSEQ multiplex PCR, while the TCRdb copy is restricted to in-frame clones and leaves out a portion. The profile covers about 170,000 clones, with roughly 89% appearing a single time and around 3.5% taken by the ten largest. The sequencing input was peripheral blood. These receptor sequences come from a man younger than 30 with active or convalescent COVID-19. Both conserved end residues are part of each CDR3. D genes are given only for firm matches. The size field is filled for only some rows; it gives once, few, many or a size class.

V gene	D gene	clone size	CDR3 length	J gene	CDR3 DNA	CDR3 protein
TRBV7-2	-	-	15	TRBJ1-1	TGTGCCAGCAGCTTCGCGACAACCATGAACACTGAAGCTTTCTTT	CASSFATTMNTEAFF
TRBV21-1	-	-	15	TRBJ1-1	TGTGCCAGCAGCAAAGCGCTAGACGGGATGGGGGAAGCTTTCTTT	CASSKALDGMGEAFF
TRBV5-1	-	-	15	TRBJ2-2	TGCGCCAGCAGCACCGGGACACTGAACACCGGGGAGCTGTTTTTT	CASSTGTLNTGELFF
TRBV19	-	-	15	TRBJ1-6	TGTGCCAGTAGCCTAAATACAGGGCGCAATTCACCCCTCCACTTT	CASSLNTGRNSPLHF
TRBV12-5	-	few	14	TRBJ1-5	TGTGCTACCCTGGGTTGGGACATAAATCAGCCCCAGCATTTT	CATLGWDINQPQHF
TRBV19	TRBD2	once	15	TRBJ2-2	TGTGCCAGTAGTGACGGGAGGGGGAACACCGGGGAGCTGTTTTTT	CASSDGRGNTGELFF
TRBV28	TRBD2	-	15	TRBJ2-3	TGTGCCAGTACCTTCTCCGGGGGGAGTGCAGATACGCAGTATTTT	CASTFSGGSADTQYF
TRBV7-9	-	-	12	TRBJ2-7	TGTGCCAGCAGCTTAATCGGGGACGAGCAGTACTTC	CASSLIGDEQYF
TRBV7-2	TRBD1	-	14	TRBJ1-5	TGTGCCAGCAGCCCGGACAGGGGAAATCAGCCCCAGCATTTT	CASSPDRGNQPQHF
TRBV7-3	-	-	15	TRBJ1-1	TGTGCCAGCAGCTTAGGAGTATCGATGAACACTGAAGCTTTCTTT	CASSLGVSMNTEAFF
TRBV9	-	-	14	TRBJ2-2	TGTGCCAGCAGCATTGACTGGAACACCGGGGAGCTGTTTTTT	CASSIDWNTGELFF
TRBV5-1	TRBD2	-	15	TRBJ2-5	TGCGCCAGCAGCCCACATAGCGGGGGGATAGAGACCCAGTACTTC	CASSPHSGGIETQYF
TRBV4-1	-	once	13	TRBJ2-5	TGCGCCAGCAGCCTGCCATCGGGGGAGACCCAGTACTTC	CASSLPSGETQYF
TRBV4-2	-	-	15	TRBJ2-5	TGTGCCAGCAGCACCGGGACTGCGGACCAAGAGACCCAGTACTTC	CASSTGTADQETQYF
TRBV27	TRBD1	-	15	TRBJ1-5	TGTGCCAGCAGTTTACGGCCAGGGGGAGATCAGCCCCAGCATTTT	CASSLRPGGDQPQHF
TRBV2	-	-	13	TRBJ1-2	TGTGCCAGTTCGGTTACTGAGGGAGATGGCTACACCTTC	CASSVTEGDGYTF
TRBV4-3	-	-	15	TRBJ1-1	TGCGCCAGCAGCCAAGGACAGGCCTTGAACACTGAAGCTTTCTTT	CASSQGQALNTEAFF
TRBV4-1	TRBD1	-	17	TRBJ1-1	TGCGCCAGCAGCCAGCATTCCCTGACAGGGTGGAGCACTGAAGCTTTCTTT	CASSQHSLTGWSTEAFF
TRBV5-4	-	-	13	TRBJ1-6	TGTGCCAGCAGCCAGGGGAGTGATTCACCCCTCCACTTT	CASSQGSDSPLHF
TRBV7-9	TRBD1	-	14	TRBJ1-2	TGTGCCAGCAGCCCTAGGGGGCCAGAGTATGGCTACACCTTC	CASSPRGPEYGYTF
TRBV28	-	-	16	TRBJ1-5	TGTGCCAGCAGCTCGAGCTTTAACAGGGTCCATCAGCCCCAGCATTTT	CASSSSFNRVHQPQHF
TRBV9	-	-	16	TRBJ2-3	TGTGCCAGCAGCGTTGGGGGGACAGTTAGCACAGATACGCAGTATTTT	CASSVGGTVSTDTQYF
TRBV6-2/TRBV6-3	-	-	13	TRBJ1-5	TGTGCCAGCAGTTACTACAGGGAGCAGCCCCAGCATTTT	CASSYYREQPQHF
TRBV30	TRBD1	-	14	TRBJ2-7	TGTGCCTGGAGTGCCGGACAGGGTTACGGCGAGCAGTACTTC	CAWSAGQGYGEQYF
TRBV5-1	-	-	15	TRBJ1-3	TGCGCCAGCAGCGCGGACAGTTCTTCTGGAAACACCATATATTTT	CASSADSSSGNTIYF
TRBV24-1	TRBD1	-	17	TRBJ2-6	TGTGCCACCAGTGACCCGGGACAGGGGGCTGGGGCCAACGTCCTGACTTTC	CATSDPGQGAGANVLTF
TRBV14	-	-	13	TRBJ1-2	TGTGCCAGCAGCCAAGGGGCCTCATATGGCTACACCTTC	CASSQGASYGYTF
TRBV19	TRBD1	-	16	TRBJ2-3	TGTGCCAGTAGTATAGACGGACAGGGTAGAACAGATACGCAGTATTTT	CASSIDGQGRTDTQYF
TRBV24-1	-	-	14	TRBJ2-7	TGTGCCACCCGAATCAGTTCCCCCATCTACGAGCAGTACTTC	CATRISSPIYEQYF
TRBV29-1	-	-	14	TRBJ2-7	TGCAGCGTTGAAGTCCGGGGAGTACTCTACGAGCAGTACTTC	CSVEVRGVLYEQYF
TRBV5-1	TRBD2	-	14	TRBJ2-1	TGCGCCAGCAGCTTTCCCGGGACTAGCAATGAGCAGTTCTTC	CASSFPGTSNEQFF